This T cell receptor beta chain was profiled in a study of human T cells and chemical hapten exposure. General study results and limits: Expanded TCRs created a significantly greater count of big CDR3 similarity clusters than controls did.

In the original analysis: Samples held a median of around 100,000 TCRs, range about 23,224–750,000. TCRdb reanalysed the RACE reads using MiXCR and keeps one entry per CDR3 protein. The authors' filters were not applied to this entry. The sample carries roughly 100,000 distinct CDR3 sequences, more than 9.5% recorded once. The CDR3 runs to 16 residues. Trimming took 4 bases from V and 1 from J, leaving 17 bases between them. The germline V gene has CDR1 SGHDT and CDR2 YYEEEE. There are many counts of this clonotype. Its antigen is not identified. The time point: patch test 1, 2 weeks after DPC sensitization. Indicated treatment: therapeutic diphenylcyclopropenone sensitization with weekly scalp DPC. Blood, whole and unfractionated, served as the source for total RNA extraction.

The rearrangement uses TRBV5-6 and TRBJ1-1; D not certain. This TCR was recovered from a woman between 40 and 55 years old with alopecia areata. Some clones in this sample may be carry-over from other donors' samples. Specimen: whole blood, collected in connection with sensitization to the hapten diphenylcyclopropenone (DPC). The chain's CDR3 is CASSPWARKSNTEAFF. The CDR3 coding sequence is TGTGCCAGCAGCCCCTGGGCCCGCAAGTCGAACACTGAAGCTTTCTTT.